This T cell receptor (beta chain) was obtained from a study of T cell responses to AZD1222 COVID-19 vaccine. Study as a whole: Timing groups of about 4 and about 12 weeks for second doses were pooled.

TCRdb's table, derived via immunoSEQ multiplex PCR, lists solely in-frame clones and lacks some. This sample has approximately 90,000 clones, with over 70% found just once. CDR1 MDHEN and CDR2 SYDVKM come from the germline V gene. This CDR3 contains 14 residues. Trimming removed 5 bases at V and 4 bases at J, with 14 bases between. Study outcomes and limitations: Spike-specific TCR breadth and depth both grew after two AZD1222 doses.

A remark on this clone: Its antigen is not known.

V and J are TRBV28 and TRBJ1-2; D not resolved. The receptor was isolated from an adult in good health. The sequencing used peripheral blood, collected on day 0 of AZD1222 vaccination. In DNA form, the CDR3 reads TGTGCCAGCAGTAGGTTCGACGTGGGCTATGGCTACACCTTC. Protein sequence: CASSRFDVGYGYTF.